This TCR beta chain appears in the sequencing data of a study of blood T cell repertoires in COVID-19. Study details: Samples representing acute and convalescent COVID-19 were sourced from the United States, Italy and Spain. From T cells, B-cell-depleted T cells, or PBMCs came the material, which was cDNA or gDNA.

The V gene lost 1 base and the J gene lost 4 bases, with 14 bases spanning the gap. Germline loops: CDR1 MNHEY, CDR2 SVGAGI. CDR3 length: 16 amino acids. Original methodology: Reference gene primer amplification yielded estimated nucleated cell counts. Assay used: immunoSEQ multiplex PCR; TCRdb lists only in-frame clones, some missing. The V and J calls and clone size were taken over from that table, and D and trimming were inferred from the DNA. The sample gives under 450,000 clones, 70% to 85% of which show up once; about 1.2% is in the top ten. The V and J genes are TRBV6-5 and TRBJ1-5; possible D gene TRBD1, 6 bases. The sample taken for sequencing was peripheral blood. This TCR derives from a human donor with acute or convalescent COVID-19. The donor label of this sample is uncertain. The CDR3 region is CASSYYGGRGNQPQHF. As DNA, the CDR3 is TGTGCCAGCAGTTACTATGGTGGCAGGGGTAATCAGCCCCAGCATTTT.